This record concerns one T cell receptor beta chain sequence. The specificity of this receptor is unknown. Per-base qualities were not stored, and no clone one base away is much larger. The data are from a study of radiotherapy plus CTLA-4 blockade in lung cancer (dated by TCRdb to the late 2010s). Looking at the study overall: Objective responses were observed in approximately 17% of enrolled patients, and disease control was achieved in around 30%. What the work shows at the level of the full study, not this receptor alone: After treatment with radiotherapy and ipilimumab, TCR clones that came from tumors expanded in the peripheral blood. The strongest predictors of response, as reported, were early dynamic changes in blood T cell clones along with a rise in serum interferon-beta after radiation.

Library generation was performed with the immunoSEQ multiplex PCR assay. TCRdb limited this immuneACCESS table to in-frame rearrangements with V and J called. A share of clones is missing; checked studies link under half to unresolved V genes, and the rest is unexplained. The sample table shows tens of thousands of clones, and less than 85% are seen once. Of the sample, around 17% falls within the top ten clones. The study evaluated CTLA-4 blockade (ipilimumab) given together with focal radiation therapy in patients who had chemo-refractory metastatic non-small-cell lung cancer. The receptor's source is a human donor with non-small cell lung cancer who had a complete response to radiotherapy plus ipilimumab. This material consisted of peripheral blood, taken from a patient treated with radiotherapy plus ipilimumab.

The CDR3 here reads CASSFLASADTQYF. The DNA is TGTGCCAGCAGCTTCCTAGCCAGCGCTGATACGCAGTATTTT. The chain joins TRBV11-3 to TRBJ2-3; the D region possibly corresponds to TRBD2 (5 bases align). Via the germline V gene, CDR1 is SGHNT and CDR2 YENEEA. Trimming removed 3 bases from V and 6 bases from J, leaving 13 bases between the germline ends. From the cysteine up to the phenylalanine, the CDR3 has a length of 14 residues. Only the CDR3 region is kept as DNA, spanning 42 bases read in frame from base 1.